This TCR beta chain was recorded in a study of blood T cell repertoires in COVID-19. Patients at the Seattle site were enrolled during active infection and followed longitudinally. Generated by immunoSEQ multiplex PCR, the TCRdb table keeps only in-frame clones and is missing some. Among approximately 290,000 clones listed, about 80% were seen once. Trimming took 6 bases from V and 7 from J; bases not matched to a gene: 4. The CDR3 sequence is 12 residues long. This sequence originates from a person aged 70 to 80 with COVID-19, enrolled during active disease. Sequencing was carried out using peripheral blood. The chain uses TRBV12-3 or TRBV12-4 and TRBJ2-5; 8 bases are a match to TRBD1. The CDR3 nucleotides are TGTGCCAGCAGCGGAGGACAGGGGACCCAGTACTTC. Residues: CASSGGQGTQYF.